The 27 T cell receptor beta chains reported below all come from one sample, sequenced in a study of T cell repertoires in cytomegalovirus infection. TCRdb redid the calling of the reads with MiXCR, one entry per CDR3 protein. This table holds about 330,000 distinct CDR3 sequences, over 7.5% found once. Material: PBMCs. The receptors were sampled from a human donor in good health (CMV status not recorded). Some clones in this sample may be carry-over from other donors' samples.

The chain couples TRBV6-1 to TRBJ2-2; 9 positions agree with TRBD2. The CDR3 has 16 residues. Trimming took 2 bases from V and 6 from J; bases not matched to a gene: 7. The germline gives CDR1 MNHNS, CDR2 SASEGT. In nucleotides, the CDR3 is TGTGCCAGCAGTGAAATAGCGGGAGTAGGGCCCGGGGAGCTGTTTTTT. Amino acid sequence: CASSEIAGVGPGELFF.

The rearrangement links TRBV12-3 or TRBV12-4 to TRBJ1-1, with a weak D call TRBD1 (5 bases). CDR3 length: 17 amino acids. V shed 5 bases and J shed 4 bases, with 23 bases lying between them. The CDR3 loop reads CASSPHGGRGGITEAFF. The CDR3, as DNA: TGTGCCAGCAGTCCCCACGGGGGGAGGGGAGGAATCACTGAAGCTTTCTTT.

This clonotype was picked up a small number of times. The chain joins TRBV20-1 to TRBJ2-7; perhaps TRBD1 as D (6 bases). The V end lost 5 bases, the J end lost 0 bases, and 11 bases lay between the germline ends. The germline V gene has CDR1 DFQATT and CDR2 SNEGSKA (reference sequence). This CDR3 has 13 residues. DNA for the CDR3: TGCAGTGCTTCCGGACAGAGCTCCTACGAGCAGTACTTC. Translating it yields CSASGQSSYEQYF.

This chain links TRBV28 with TRBJ2-7, with D possibly being TRBD2 (6 bases). Germline lookup yields CDR1 MDHEN and CDR2 SYDVKM. The CDR3 runs 16 residues. Trimming left V 5 bases short and J 5 bases short, with 22 bases between. CDR3 loop: CASSLIGSGAPNEQYF. CDR3 DNA sequence: TGTGCCAGCAGTCTGATAGGGTCGGGAGCGCCTAACGAGCAGTACTTC.

The chain combines TRBV2 with TRBJ1-4; 9 nucleotides align to TRBD1. Germline V gene sequence: CDR1 SNHLY, CDR2 FYNNEI. V was clipped by 0 bases and J by 7 bases; unmatched bases: 3. The CDR3 is made up of 15 amino acids. CDR3 protein: CASSEAGTGSEKLFF. For the CDR3, the DNA is TGTGCCAGCAGTGAAGCTGGGACAGGGAGTGAAAAACTGTTTTTT.

For the CDR3, the DNA is TGTGCCAGTAGTATTTTCGGGAGTACCGGGGAGCTGTTTTTT. The encoded protein is CASSIFGSTGELFF. This chain uses TRBV19 with TRBJ2-2, with D perhaps TRBD2 (6 bases). V shed 3 bases and J shed 5 bases, with 10 bases lying between them. The CDR3 sequence is 14 residues long. Germline CDR1 reads LNHDA; CDR2 reads SQIVND (reference sequence).

This clonotype showed up many times. CDR3 DNA: TGTGCCAGCAGTGAAACAGAGCCTCGGGTAAATCAGCCCCAGCATTTT. It is translated as CASSETEPRVNQPQHF. This sequence joins TRBV2 and TRBJ1-5; no reliable D call. V was pared by 2 bases and J by 4 bases, with 15 bases between. This CDR3 contains 16 residues. CDR1 and CDR2 from the germline V gene are SNHLY and FYNNEI. Variable domain in full (rest from reference TRBV2 and TRBJ1-5): EPEVTQTPSHQVTQMGQEVILRCVPISNHLYFYWYRQILGQKVEFLVSFYNNEISEKSEIFDDQFSVERPDGSNFTLKIRSTKLEDSAMYFCASSETEPRVNQPQHFGDGTRLSIL.

This clonotype was counted a few times. The chain joins TRBV5-1 to TRBJ2-1, with D perhaps matching TRBD2 (6 bases). The V and J ends lost 3 bases and 3 bases respectively, with 19 bases between them. Germline CDR1 is SGHRS and CDR2 is YFSETQ. This CDR3 region has 17 residues. This CDR3 reads CASSSKGIGGVYNEQFF. As DNA, the CDR3 is TGCGCCAGCAGCTCGAAGGGAATCGGGGGAGTCTACAATGAGCAGTTCTTC. The full variable domain, rest sourced from reference TRBV5-1 and TRBJ2-1, is KAGVTQTPRYLIKTRGQQVTLSCSPISGHRSVSWYQQTPGQGLQFLFEYFSETQRNKGNFPGRFSGRQFSNSRSEMNVSTLELGDSALYLCASSSKGIGGVYNEQFFGPGTRLTVL.

This chain connects TRBV10-3 to TRBJ1-6; a possible D gene is TRBD1 (5 bases). This CDR3 has 16 amino acids. With 8 bases removed from V and 0 bases from J, the gap between germline ends came to 14 bases. The germline CDR1 and CDR2 sequences are ENHRY and SYGVKD. The CDR3: CAIGGEDSSYNSPLHF. The CDR3 coding sequence is TGTGCCATCGGGGGAGAGGATAGCTCCTATAATTCACCCCTCCACTTT.

This clonotype was detected a few times. The chain has TRBV5-8 and TRBJ1-4; no definite D call. Germline V lookup: CDR1 SGHTS, CDR2 YDEGEE. The CDR3 sequence is 11 residues long. The V and J ends lost 0 bases and 16 bases respectively, with 10 bases between them. CDR3 residues: CASSLVTSGFF. The CDR3 coding sequence is TGTGCCAGCAGCTTGGTCACCAGCGGGTTTTTT.

The J gene is TRBJ1-1, the V gene TRBV2, with D unresolved. The CDR3 loop spans 14 amino acids. V gave up 2 bases and J gave up 1 base, with 8 bases separating them. CDR1 and CDR2 from the germline V gene are SNHLY and FYNNEI. The CDR3 nucleotides are TGTGCCAGCAGTGAATATGGGCAGAACACTGAAGCTTTCTTT. Amino acid sequence: CASSEYGQNTEAFF. Supplemented by reference TRBV2 and TRBJ1-1, the full variable domain reads EPEVTQTPSHQVTQMGQEVILRCVPISNHLYFYWYRQILGQKVEFLVSFYNNEISEKSEIFDDQFSVERPDGSNFTLKIRSTKLEDSAMYFCASSEYGQNTEAFFGQGTRLTVV.

The chain recombines TRBV12-3 or TRBV12-4 with TRBJ2-3, with TRBD1 identical over 9 bases. There are 14 residues in the CDR3. V was pared by 6 bases and J by 7 bases, with 8 bases of the junction left unmatched. CDR3 loop: CASSGDRVWYTQYF. The CDR3 region has the DNA TGTGCCAGCAGCGGGGACAGGGTATGGTATACGCAGTATTTT.

This clonotype was counted ten times or more. V is TRBV6-5 and J is TRBJ1-1; 8 nucleotides align to TRBD1. V shed 6 bases, J shed 0 bases, and the junction held 9 bases outside the gene matches. Germline assignment: CDR1 MNHEY and CDR2 SVGAGI. The CDR3 runs 16 residues. The DNA for the CDR3 is TGTGCCAGCAGACCCGACAGGGGAGTAGTGAACACTGAAGCTTTCTTT. This gives the protein CASRPDRGVVNTEAFF.

This clonotype came up many times. This chain's CDR3 is CASSLEQSSYNEQFF. The CDR3 nucleotides are TGTGCCAGCAGCTTAGAACAATCCTCCTACAATGAGCAGTTCTTC. The V and J genes are TRBV7-2 and TRBJ2-1, with no clear D. This CDR3 has 15 residues. V was pared by 1 base and J by 0 bases, with 7 bases between. Germline values: CDR1 SGHTA, CDR2 FQGNSA.

This clonotype was observed at least ten times. The J gene is TRBJ2-7, the V gene TRBV12-3 or TRBV12-4; the D gene is possibly TRBD2 (6 bases). Trimming cost V 4 bases and J 3 bases, with 10 bases left between them. CDR3 length: 13 amino acids. CDR3 sequence reads: CASSWRRGYEQYF. CDR3 in DNA: TGTGCCAGCAGTTGGAGGCGGGGCTACGAGCAGTACTTC.

This rearrangement joins TRBV30 to TRBJ2-5; 10 bases match TRBD1. Trimming removed 5 bases from V and 4 bases from J; junction bases left unmatched: 4. Germline assignment: CDR1 GTSNPN and CDR2 SVGIG (reference sequence). The CDR3 is 13 amino acids. For the CDR3, the DNA is TGTGCCTGGGACAGGGGGCTCGCAGAGACCCAGTACTTC. Translation: CAWDRGLAETQYF.

Points on this clonotype: One base away lies a much larger clone, so this may be a sequencing read error. V gene TRBV12-3 or TRBV12-4 combines with J gene TRBJ1-2; D not resolved. The CDR3 runs to 15 residues. This chain's CDR3 is CASSLDTHLAYGYSF. In nucleotides, the CDR3 is TGTGCCAGCAGTCTCGACACCCACTTGGCCTATGGCTACAGCTTC.

This clonotype was seen many times. The chain links TRBV19 to TRBJ1-5; TRBD1 matches 7 bases. Germline CDR1 is LNHDA and CDR2 is SQIVND (reference sequence). V shed 6 bases and J 0 bases; nucleotides not matched to a gene: 5. The CDR3 runs to 15 residues. DNA for the CDR3: TGTGCCAGTAGAGGGGACAGACTTAGCAATCAGCCCCAGCATTTT. Amino acids: CASRGDRLSNQPQHF. The full variable domain, with the rest looked up from reference TRBV19 and TRBJ1-5, is DGGITQSPKYLFRKEGQNVTLSCEQNLNHDAMYWYRQDPGQGLRLIYYSQIVNDFQKGDIAEGYSVSREKKESFPLTVTSAQKNPTAFYLCASRGDRLSNQPQHFGDGTRLSIL.

This clonotype was recorded at least ten times. The CDR3 reads CASSIMDRGYEQYF. The CDR3 DNA sequence: TGTGCCAGCAGCATTATGGACAGGGGCTACGAGCAGTACTTC. The chain couples TRBV7-2 to TRBJ2-7, with TRBD1 matching 9 bases. The CDR3 loop spans 14 amino acids. Per the germline V gene, CDR1 is SGHTA and CDR2 is FQGNSA. V was clipped by 5 bases and J by 3 bases; unmatched bases: 5.

This clonotype was counted a few times. The chain links TRBV7-2 to TRBJ2-7, with TRBD2 matching 7 bases. V shed 4 bases, J shed 2 bases, and the junction held 5 bases outside the gene matches. The CDR3 has 14 amino acids. In germline, CDR1 is SGHTA, CDR2 FQGNSA. The CDR3 nucleotides read TGTGCCAGCAGCTCGAACCGGGGGGCCTACGAGCAGTACTTC. It is translated as CASSSNRGAYEQYF. The full variable domain, completed using reference TRBV7-2 and TRBJ2-7, is GAGVSQSPSNKVTEKGKDVELRCDPISGHTALYWYRQSLGQGLEFLIYFQGNSAPDKSGLPSDRFSAERTGGSVSTLTIQRTQQEDSAVYLCASSSNRGAYEQYFGPGTRLTVT.

This clonotype appeared many times. This chain joins TRBV27 and TRBJ1-2; D uncertain. The V gene lost 2 bases and the J gene lost 2 bases, with 9 bases spanning the gap. This CDR3 is built from 14 residues. Looked up from germline, CDR1 is MNHEY and CDR2 is SMNVEV (reference sequence). In DNA, the CDR3 is TGTGCCAGCAGTTTACAAGGAGCGAACTATGGCTACACCTTC. As protein: CASSLQGANYGYTF.

There are many counts of this clonotype. The rearrangement links TRBV7-2 to TRBJ1-2, with a tentative D call TRBD1 (5 bases). V dropped 5 bases and J dropped 0 bases, with 13 bases sitting between them. The CDR3 consists of 15 residues. The V gene's germline CDR1 is SGHTA and CDR2 FQGNSA. CDR3 protein: CASSPWGGANYGYTF. CDR3 DNA sequence: TGTGCCAGCAGCCCCTGGGGAGGGGCTAACTATGGCTACACCTTC.

This chain connects TRBV15 to TRBJ2-5, with D unclear. Germline lookup yields CDR1 LNHNV and CDR2 YYDKDF (reference sequence). The CDR3 is 13 amino acids. Deletions cut 3 bases from V and 0 bases from J, with 5 bases between. CDR3 region: CATSSSYQETQYF. In DNA, the CDR3 is TGTGCCACCAGCAGCTCGTACCAAGAGACCCAGTACTTC.

This clonotype was seen more than once but under ten times. J is TRBJ2-7 and V is TRBV11-2; tentatively, D is TRBD1 or TRBD2 (5 bases each). The CDR3 sequence is 15 residues long. CDR1 is SGHAT and CDR2 is FQNNGV in the germline V gene. V was pared by 0 bases and J by 5 bases, with 14 bases between. The CDR3 region has the DNA TGTGCCAGCAGCTTAGATATGGGGGAGTTACACGAGCAGTACTTC. Translated, it gives CASSLDMGELHEQYF.

The sample holds a few counts of this clonotype. This sequence joins TRBV7-9 and TRBJ2-7, with D unresolved. Germline loops: CDR1 SEHNR, CDR2 FQNEAQ (reference sequence). The CDR3 spans 13 residues. Trimming removed 2 bases at V and 5 bases at J, with 10 bases between. Here the CDR3 DNA reads TGTGCCAGCAGCTTAATAAGGGTCGACGAGCAGTACTTC. Translated: CASSLIRVDEQYF.

V usage is TRBV11-2 and J usage is TRBJ2-7; the D gene is possibly TRBD2 (5 bases). Trimming pared 1 base from V and 1 base from J, leaving 11 bases between. The CDR3 sequence is 15 residues long. The germline V gene encodes CDR1 SGHAT and CDR2 FQNNGV. DNA of the CDR3: TGTGCCAGCAGCTTAGCTCCAGCGGATTCCTACGAGCAGTACTTC. It is translated as CASSLAPADSYEQYF.

This clonotype was picked up a small number of times. An end of the junction differs from the germline gene, which may be a read error. The chain links TRBV4-1 to TRBJ2-7; TRBD1 matches 7 bases. Germline loops: CDR1 MGHRA, CDR2 YSYEKL. The CDR3 is made up of 16 amino acids. CDR3 in DNA: TGTGCCAGCAGCCAGGCGTTCCGGGACAGATCCTACGAGCAGTACTTC. It is translated as CASSQAFRDRSYEQYF.